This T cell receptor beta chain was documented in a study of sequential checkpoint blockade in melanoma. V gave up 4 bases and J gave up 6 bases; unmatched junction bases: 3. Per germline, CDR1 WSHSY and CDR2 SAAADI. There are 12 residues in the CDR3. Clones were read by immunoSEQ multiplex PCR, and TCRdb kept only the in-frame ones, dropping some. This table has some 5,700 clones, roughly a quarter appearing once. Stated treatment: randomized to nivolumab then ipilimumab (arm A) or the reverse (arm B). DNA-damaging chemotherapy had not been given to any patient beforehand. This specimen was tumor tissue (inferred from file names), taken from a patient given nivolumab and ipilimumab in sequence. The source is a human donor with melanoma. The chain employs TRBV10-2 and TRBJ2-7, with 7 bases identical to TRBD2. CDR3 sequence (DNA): TGCGCCAGCAGTGCTGGGGGGGGCGAGCAGTACTTC. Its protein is CASSAGGGEQYF.